Given below is one T cell receptor (beta chain) in context. Its matching antigen is unknown. The data were taken from a study of beta chain features in type 1 diabetes. The study's findings and limits: In type 1 diabetes patients, VDJ junctions had fewer insertions; deletions at these junctions were more frequent.

The investigators reverse transcribed all of the isolated RNA, so they sequenced expressed TCRB transcripts. Profiling relied on immunoSEQ multiplex PCR, and the TCRdb table lists in-frame clones only, not all of them. The table includes about 320,000 clones, less than 15% detected once. V dropped 1 base and J dropped 6 bases, with 12 bases sitting between them. The CDR3 loop spans 15 amino acids. CDR1 is SNHLY, CDR2 FYNNEI, per germline. Sequences were obtained from central memory CD4+ T cells from blood. The source is a man younger than 40 in good health. J is TRBJ2-2 and V is TRBV2; D is uncertain. The CDR3 here is CASSEGRPGPGELFF. The CDR3 DNA reads as TGTGCCAGCAGTGAAGGGCGCCCCGGTCCCGGGGAGCTGTTTTTT.